The next 5 T cell receptor beta chains were all read from a single sample in a study of blood T cells in healthy people across ages. The use of a sample-barcoded 5' primer and a J-beta primer mix characterized a second PCR of roughly 6 to 11 cycles. Via MiXCR, TCRdb re-called the 5' RACE reads, giving one row per CDR3 protein. The sample lists approximately 820,000 distinct CDR3 sequences, under 45% occurring once. Sequencing was done on a sample of blood. Receptors originate from a man aged 60-69 years in good health.

This rearrangement joins TRBV4-1 to TRBJ1-4; 9 bases fit TRBD1. There are 15 residues in the CDR3. J was trimmed by 8 bases and V by 2 bases; bases with no gene match: 6. Per germline, CDR1 MGHRA and CDR2 YSYEKL. CDR3 in amino acids: CASSQTGTGKEKLFF. Here the CDR3 DNA reads TGCGCCAGCAGCCAAACCGGGACAGGGAAAGAAAAACTGTTTTTT.

Only a few counts were recorded for this clonotype. This chain connects TRBV6-5 to TRBJ2-1; D is ambiguous. V was clipped by 5 bases and J by 0 bases, with 11 bases between them. This CDR3 spans 15 amino acids. Germline lookup yields CDR1 MNHEY and CDR2 SVGAGI. The DNA for the CDR3 is TGTGCCAGCAGTCTAAAGGATAGCTCCTACAATGAGCAGTTCTTC. Protein sequence: CASSLKDSSYNEQFF.

The J gene is TRBJ2-5, the V gene TRBV2; D is perhaps TRBD2 (5 bases). Trimming removed 4 bases at V and 7 bases at J, with 10 bases between. Germline V CDR1 and CDR2: SNHLY, FYNNEI. The CDR3 is made up of 12 amino acids. This CDR3 is CASSAIEGTQYF. CDR3 in DNA: TGTGCCAGCAGTGCGATTGAGGGGACCCAGTACTTC. The entire variable domain, with the rest obtained from reference TRBV2 and TRBJ2-5, is as follows: EPEVTQTPSHQVTQMGQEVILRCVPISNHLYFYWYRQILGQKVEFLVSFYNNEISEKSEIFDDQFSVERPDGSNFTLKIRSTKLEDSAMYFCASSAIEGTQYFGPGTRLLVL.

The chain uses TRBV20-1 and TRBJ1-1; TRBD1 might be the D (5 bases). Trimming took off 6 bases at V and 6 bases at J, with 23 bases between the two ends. The germline CDR1 and CDR2 sequences are DFQATT and SNEGSKA (reference sequence). CDR3 length: 15 amino acids. CDR3 in amino acids: CSAHRDRGEWAEAFF. CDR3 nucleotides: TGCAGTGCCCACCGGGACCGGGGGGAATGGGCTGAAGCTTTCTTT.

This clonotype appeared a few times. The rearrangement joins TRBV7-9 to TRBJ1-1, with TRBD1 as a possible D gene (6 bases). V shed 1 base and J shed 5 bases, with 14 bases lying between them. Germline CDR1 is SEHNR and CDR2 is FQNEAQ (reference sequence). This CDR3 spans 15 amino acids. The chain's CDR3 is CASSLGGGRRTEAFF. The DNA for the CDR3 is TGTGCCAGCAGCTTAGGGGGGGGGCGTCGAACTGAAGCTTTCTTT.